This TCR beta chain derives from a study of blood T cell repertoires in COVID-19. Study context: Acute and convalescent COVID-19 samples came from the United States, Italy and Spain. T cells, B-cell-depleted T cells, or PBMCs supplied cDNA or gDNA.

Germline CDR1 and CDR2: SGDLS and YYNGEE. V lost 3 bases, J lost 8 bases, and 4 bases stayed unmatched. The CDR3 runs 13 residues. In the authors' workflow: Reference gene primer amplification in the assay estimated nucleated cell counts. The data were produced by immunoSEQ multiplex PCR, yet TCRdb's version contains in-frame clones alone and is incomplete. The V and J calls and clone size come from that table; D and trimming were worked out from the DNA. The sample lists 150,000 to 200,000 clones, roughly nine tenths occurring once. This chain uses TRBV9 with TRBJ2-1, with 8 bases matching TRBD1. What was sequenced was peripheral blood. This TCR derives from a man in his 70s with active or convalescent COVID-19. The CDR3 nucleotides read TGTGCCAGCAGCGCCAGGGGGCTGGATGAGCAGTTCTTC. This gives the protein CASSARGLDEQFF.